What follows are 10 T cell receptor beta chains derived from one specimen sequenced in a study of blood T cells in healthy people across ages. Next came a second PCR, run for 7 to 11 cycles, which used a sample-barcoded 5' primer along with a J-beta primer mix. TCRdb re-derived calls from the 5' RACE reads in MiXCR, one entry per CDR3 protein. The data hold some 1.4 million distinct CDR3 sequences, with around two fifths observed a single time. The sequenced material came from blood. The receptors come from a woman under 30 in good health.

This rearrangement joins TRBV11-3 to TRBJ2-3; D is possibly TRBD2 (7 bases). Germline V lookup: CDR1 SGHNT, CDR2 YENEEA. This CDR3 region has 14 residues. The germline V and J ends were trimmed by 1 base and 6 bases, with 11 bases remaining between them. CDR3 loop: CASSLGWGGDTQYF. CDR3 in DNA: TGTGCCAGCAGCTTAGGATGGGGGGGCGATACGCAGTATTTT.

The J gene is TRBJ2-1, the V gene TRBV10-3; the D is unclear. The germline gives CDR1 ENHRY, CDR2 SYGVKD. This CDR3 is 11 amino acids long. The V end lost 6 bases, the J end lost 7 bases, and 7 bases lay between the germline ends. CDR3 amino acids: CAIRRRNEQFF. CDR3 bases: TGTGCCATCAGACGGAGAAATGAGCAGTTCTTC.

V gene TRBV12-3 or TRBV12-4 combines with J gene TRBJ2-7; D call uncertain. The length of the CDR3 is 12 residues. The V gene lost 6 bases and the J gene lost 2 bases, with 8 bases spanning the gap. For the CDR3, the DNA is TGTGCCAGCAGCTATCTACCCTACGAGCAGTACTTC. It specifies CASSYLPYEQYF.

This clonotype was seen just once. A junction boundary mismatches the germline segment, possibly from a read error. The chain links TRBV20-1 to TRBJ2-1; D unclear. The CDR3 loop spans 13 amino acids. The germline V gene has CDR1 DFQATT and CDR2 SNEGSKA (reference sequence). As DNA, the CDR3 is TGCAGTGCTGGAGAAGTGGACGGCGATGAGCAGTTCTTC. This sequence encodes CSAGEVDGDEQFF.

This clonotype was observed a few times. The chain has TRBV12-3 or TRBV12-4 and TRBJ1-2; D might be TRBD1 (5 bases). Deletions cut 0 bases from V and 6 bases from J, with 8 bases between. This CDR3 has 13 amino acids. In DNA, the CDR3 is TGTGCCAGCAGTTTAGCTCGGGGGAATGGCTACACCTTC. Protein product: CASSLARGNGYTF.

The V and J genes are TRBV20-1 and TRBJ2-1, with D maybe TRBD1 (6 bases). The germline V gene has CDR1 DFQATT and CDR2 SNEGSKA (reference sequence). The V end lost 0 bases, the J end lost 5 bases, and 14 bases lay between the germline ends. The CDR3 sequence is 15 residues long. The CDR3 reads CSARDVGKGDNEQFF. Here the CDR3 DNA reads TGCAGTGCTAGAGATGTGGGGAAGGGGGACAATGAGCAGTTCTTC.

The chain couples TRBV2 to TRBJ1-5, with a possible D match to TRBD1 (5 bases). Germline V gene sequence: CDR1 SNHLY, CDR2 FYNNEI. CDR3 length: 16 amino acids. Trimming left V 6 bases short and J 4 bases short, with 19 bases between. The CDR3 reads CASRFGADWRNQPQHF. The CDR3 region has the DNA TGTGCCAGCAGATTCGGGGCGGACTGGCGAAATCAGCCCCAGCATTTT.

This clonotype was detected a few times. V usage is TRBV10-3 and J usage is TRBJ1-2, with unresolved D. This CDR3 comprises 12 residues. V lost 2 bases, J lost 8 bases, and 9 bases lay in between. Looked up from germline, CDR1 is ENHRY and CDR2 is SYGVKD. The CDR3 loop is CAISEEFTGYTF. CDR3 DNA: TGTGCCATCAGTGAGGAATTTACGGGCTACACCTTC.

Comment on this clonotype: This may arise from a read error, as a much more abundant clone is one base away. This sequence joins TRBV6-4 and TRBJ2-3, with TRBD2 matching over 10 bases. Germline lookup yields CDR1 MRHNA and CDR2 SNTAGT. J was trimmed by 8 bases and V by 2 bases; bases with no gene match: 10. The CDR3 spans 16 residues. Here the CDR3 reads CASSDEAGGPPGTQYF. Written as DNA, the CDR3 is TGTGCCAGCAGTGACGAAGCGGGAGGGCCTCCTGGTACGCAGTATTTT.

This rearrangement joins TRBV5-1 to TRBJ2-7, with D unresolved. The CDR3 runs 14 residues. Trimming shortened V by 4 bases and J by 7 bases, and 18 bases separated the two germline ends. CDR1 and CDR2 (germline): SGHRS, YFSETQ. The CDR3 nucleotides are TGCGCCAGCAGCCCTAACCCACCCTACAATGAGCAGTACTTC. It codes for CASSPNPPYNEQYF.